Below, 32 T cell receptor beta chains from the same sample are listed, as sequenced in a study of blood T cell repertoires in COVID-19. Profiling relied on immunoSEQ multiplex PCR, and the TCRdb table lists in-frame clones only, not all of them. The data contain roughly 190,000 clones, about four fifths of them seen just once; the ten biggest clones take up roughly 7.1%. The sequenced sample was peripheral blood. These receptors all come from a woman aged 55-75 years with COVID-19, enrolled during active disease.

The rearrangement uses TRBV6-4 and TRBJ2-3; D is possibly TRBD1 (6 bases). Germline V gene lookup returns CDR1 MRHNA and CDR2 SNTAGT. V shed 0 bases and J shed 2 bases, with 9 bases lying between them. This CDR3 is built from 15 residues. This CDR3 reads CASSDSNRATDTQYF. CDR3 bases: TGTGCCAGCAGTGACTCTAACAGGGCCACAGATACGCAGTATTTT.

This clone was recorded once. The V call is TRBV27, the J call TRBJ2-3, with D maybe TRBD2 (5 bases). V was trimmed by 2 bases and J by 8 bases, leaving 5 bases between them. Germline V CDR1 and CDR2: MNHEY, SMNVEV (reference sequence). The CDR3 covers 11 residues. Here the CDR3 reads CASSLAGTQYF. The DNA for the CDR3 is TGTGCCAGCAGTTTAGCGGGTACGCAGTATTTT.

This rearrangement joins TRBV19 to TRBJ1-3; D is possibly TRBD1 (5 bases). This CDR3 is 15 amino acids long. CDR1 is LNHDA and CDR2 is SQIVND in the germline V gene (reference sequence). Trimming removed 8 bases at V and 0 bases at J, with 14 bases between. CDR3 region: CASATVPDSGNTIYF. In DNA, the CDR3 is TGTGCCAGTGCGACAGTACCTGACTCTGGAAACACCATATATTTT.

This sequence joins TRBV10-1 and TRBJ1-6; 7 bases align to TRBD1. Germline V gene data show CDR1 as WNHNN and CDR2 as SYGVQD (reference sequence). This CDR3 has 14 residues. Trimming removed 5 bases from V and 6 bases from J; junction bases left unmatched: 4. CDR3 DNA: TGCGCCAGCAGTACCGGGACAGTTAATTCACCCCTCCACTTT. Protein sequence: CASSTGTVNSPLHF.

The chain combines TRBV3-1 (or the pseudogene TRBV3-2) with TRBJ2-3; TRBD2 agrees at 8 bases. CDR1 LGHDT and CDR2 YNNKEL come from the germline V gene (reference sequence). The CDR3 is 16 residues long. The V gene end was trimmed by 1 base and the J gene end by 3 bases; junction bases not matched to a gene: 6. The CDR3: CASSQVRPSGTDTQYF. CDR3 DNA sequence: TGTGCCAGCAGCCAAGTTAGGCCTAGCGGGACAGATACGCAGTATTTT.

A word on this clone: The sample holds other DNA sequences that translate to the same CDR3. The rearrangement joins TRBV18 to TRBJ1-1; TRBD1 might be the D (5 bases). CDR1 is KGHSH and CDR2 is LQKENI in the germline V gene. CDR3 length equals 13 residues. With 3 bases removed from V and 3 bases from J, the gap between germline ends came to 8 bases. CDR3 region: CASSPTGDTEAFF. The CDR3 nucleotides read TGTGCCAGCTCACCGACGGGGGACACTGAAGCTTTCTTT.

The chain couples TRBV7-8 to TRBJ1-5; D perhaps matches TRBD1 (5 bases). Germline CDR1 reads SGHVS; CDR2 reads FQNEAQ. The CDR3 is 16 residues long. Trimming stripped 5 bases from V and 2 bases from J, with 16 bases between. The CDR3 coding sequence is TGTGCCAGCAGCCCACCTGGGGCACAGGGCAATCAGCCCCAGCATTTT. Translating gives CASSPPGAQGNQPQHF.

The rearrangement links TRBV7-9 to TRBJ2-2, with 10 nucleotides matching TRBD2. V gave up 4 bases and J gave up 7 bases; unmatched junction bases: 3. The CDR3 loop spans 14 amino acids. The germline V gene encodes CDR1 SEHNR and CDR2 FQNEAQ (reference sequence). CDR3: CASSYLAGDGELFF. CDR3 nucleotides: TGTGCCAGCAGCTATCTAGCGGGGGACGGGGAGCTGTTTTTT. The complete variable domain, with remaining parts taken from reference TRBV7-9 and TRBJ2-2, reads DTGVSQNPRHKITKRGQNVTFRCDPISEHNRLYWYRQTLGQGPEFLTYFQNEAQLEKSRLLSDRFSAERPKGSFSTLEIQRTEQGDSAMYLCASSYLAGDGELFFGEGSRLTVL.

This clone was seen a single time. The rearrangement joins TRBV9 to TRBJ2-5; 7 nucleotides match TRBD1. CDR1 SGDLS and CDR2 YYNGEE come from the germline V gene. V was pared by 4 bases and J by 3 bases, with 3 bases of the junction left unmatched. This CDR3 is built from 13 residues. CDR3 sequence (DNA): TGTGCCAGCAGCTTACAGGGGAAAGAGACCCAGTACTTC. Translating gives CASSLQGKETQYF.

This chain joins TRBV15 and TRBJ2-7; TRBD1 might be the D (5 bases). V was shortened by 1 base and J by 0 bases, with 13 bases between the two germline ends. In germline, CDR1 is LNHNV, CDR2 YYDKDF (reference sequence). This CDR3 is 16 amino acids long. Here the CDR3 reads CATSRGRGGDSYEQYF. The CDR3 coding sequence is TGTGCCACCAGCAGAGGAAGGGGTGGGGACTCCTACGAGCAGTACTTC.

V and J are TRBV6-2 or TRBV6-3 and TRBJ1-2; TRBD1 matches at 9 bases. Trimming at V came to 0 bases and at J to 6 bases, leaving 11 bases not matched to a gene. Germline V gives CDR1 MNHEY, CDR2 SVGEGT. CDR3 length equals 17 residues. CDR3 bases: TGTGCCAGCAGTTACTCCCTCCGGGACAGGGTCGAGAATGGCTACACCTTC. It translates to CASSYSLRDRVENGYTF.

The chain joins TRBV14 to TRBJ1-2, with 11 bases fitting TRBD1. The CDR3 consists of 15 residues. J was trimmed by 4 bases and V by 6 bases; bases with no gene match: 7. CDR1 is SGHDN, CDR2 FVKESK, per germline. As DNA, the CDR3 is TGTGCCAGCAGACCAGGGACAGGGGGAATCTATGGCTACACCTTC. Translating it yields CASRPGTGGIYGYTF. Based on the CDR3 plus reference TRBV14 and TRBJ1-2, the full variable domain is EAGVTQFPSHSVIEKGQTVTLRCDPISGHDNLYWYRRVMGKEIKFLLHFVKESKQDESGMPNNRFLAERTGGTYSTLKVQPAELEDSGVYFCASRPGTGGIYGYTFGSGTRLTVV.

V and J are TRBV7-2 and TRBJ2-7, with 8 bases fitting TRBD1. This CDR3 contains 17 residues. Per the germline V gene, CDR1 is SGHTA and CDR2 is FQGNSA. V trimming: 0 bases; J trimming: 0 bases; junction bases outside the gene matches: 7. Here the CDR3 reads CASSLALRTGNSYEQYF. The CDR3 nucleotides read TGTGCCAGCAGCTTAGCGCTCCGGACAGGGAACTCCTACGAGCAGTACTTC. Full variable domain (missing parts from reference TRBV7-2 and TRBJ2-7): GAGVSQSPSNKVTEKGKDVELRCDPISGHTALYWYRQSLGQGLEFLIYFQGNSAPDKSGLPSDRFSAERTGGSVSTLTIQRTQQEDSAVYLCASSLALRTGNSYEQYFGPGTRLTVT.

This chain uses TRBV7-8 with TRBJ1-5, with D unclear. Germline V lookup: CDR1 SGHVS, CDR2 FQNEAQ. This CDR3 spans 14 amino acids. Trimming left V 5 bases short and J 1 base short, with 9 bases between. CDR3: CASSAGTSNQPQHF. The CDR3 region has the DNA TGTGCCAGCAGCGCAGGTACCAGCAATCAGCCCCAGCATTTT.

The chain has TRBV7-3 and TRBJ2-1; maybe TRBD2 (6 bases). From germline, CDR1 is SGHTA and CDR2 FQGTGA. Between the trimmed V and J ends, which lost 0 bases and 2 bases, there was a span of 8 bases. The CDR3 consists of 15 residues. CDR3 sequence (DNA): TGTGCCAGCAGCTTAACGGCTAGCGCCTACAATGAGCAGTTCTTC. The encoded protein is CASSLTASAYNEQFF.

J is TRBJ2-3 and V is TRBV5-1; D might be TRBD2 (5 bases). Trimming left V 0 bases short and J 8 bases short, with 7 bases between. This CDR3 contains 12 residues. Germline values: CDR1 SGHRS, CDR2 YFSETQ. The DNA of the CDR3 is TGCGCCAGCAGCTTGGATGAGGGTACGCAGTATTTT. This encodes CASSLDEGTQYF.

The rearrangement joins TRBV5-3 to TRBJ2-2; 12 bases agree with TRBD2. TRBV5-3 falls under the ORF class, with uncertain function. The CDR3 covers 16 residues. The J segment lost 6 bases and the V segment lost 4 bases, leaving 7 bases of the junction unmatched. The CDR3 region has the DNA TGTGCCAGAAGCGTGACTAGCGGGGGACCCCCCGGGGAGCTGTTTTTT. Its translation: CARSVTSGGPPGELFF.

The chain combines TRBV5-1 with TRBJ1-2; 7 bases match TRBD1. The germline V gene has CDR1 SGHRS and CDR2 YFSETQ. The CDR3 has 17 residues. The V gene end was trimmed by 4 bases and the J gene end by 6 bases; junction bases not matched to a gene: 18. CDR3 in DNA: TGCGCCAGCAGCCTCTACGCGGCACAGGGGCGTTTGGATGGCTACACCTTC. It translates to CASSLYAAQGRLDGYTF.

The chain couples TRBV6-6 to TRBJ1-6, with D uncertain. Looked up from germline, CDR1 is MNHNY and CDR2 is SVGAGI (reference sequence). Trimming removed 0 bases from V and 8 bases from J, with 5 bases in between. The CDR3 loop spans 13 amino acids. CDR3 sequence: CASSYSPDSPLHF. The DNA for the CDR3 is TGTGCCAGCAGTTACTCTCCCGATTCACCCCTCCACTTT.

The genes are TRBV7-3 and TRBJ2-7; 12 bases align to TRBD2. This CDR3 is built from 15 residues. With V trimmed by 2 bases and J by 2 bases, 1 base remained unmatched. Germline CDR1 and CDR2: SGHTA and FQGTGA. CDR3 sequence: CASSLGLAGPYEQYF. DNA for the CDR3: TGTGCCAGCAGCTTAGGACTAGCGGGACCCTACGAGCAGTACTTC.

The chain carries TRBV7-9 and TRBJ1-6; TRBD1 agrees at 8 bases. This CDR3 comprises 15 residues. Germline CDR1 and CDR2: SEHNR and FQNEAQ (reference sequence). The V and J ends lost 5 bases and 7 bases, in that order; junction bases with no gene match: 7. The chain's CDR3 is CASSRTGGINSPLHF. CDR3 DNA: TGTGCCAGCAGCCGAACAGGGGGAATCAATTCACCCCTCCACTTT.

This chain uses TRBV7-9 with TRBJ1-3; 7 bases match TRBD1. Germline values: CDR1 SEHNR, CDR2 FQNEAQ (reference sequence). V dropped 1 base and J dropped 2; count of bases not matched to a gene: 2. The CDR3 has 15 residues. The CDR3 nucleotides read TGTGCCAGCAGCTTAGGTCAGGGGGCTGGAAACACCATATATTTT. Residues: CASSLGQGAGNTIYF.

This chain connects TRBV7-9 to TRBJ2-1; D is unresolved. CDR1 SEHNR and CDR2 FQNEAQ come from the germline V gene (reference sequence). The V end lost 5 bases, the J end lost 13 bases, and 12 bases lay between the germline ends. This CDR3 is built from 11 residues. The CDR3 sequence is CASSNSPTQFF. The CDR3 nucleotides read TGTGCCAGCAGCAATAGCCCTACCCAGTTCTTC.

The rearrangement uses TRBV28 and TRBJ2-7, with TRBD2 matching over 11 bases. The CDR3 is made up of 15 amino acids. CDR1 and CDR2 from the germline V gene are MDHEN and SYDVKM. Germline trimming cut 2 bases from V and 3 bases from J; bases unmatched to any gene: 3. CDR3 sequence: CASSLGLAGGYEQYF. The CDR3 region has the DNA TGTGCCAGCAGTTTAGGGCTAGCGGGAGGCTACGAGCAGTACTTC.

The V call is TRBV20-1, the J call TRBJ2-1; a weak D match, TRBD1 (6 bases). V lost 3 bases and J lost 8, with 17 bases in between. Per the germline V gene, CDR1 is DFQATT and CDR2 is SNEGSKA (reference sequence). The CDR3 contains 14 residues. The CDR3, as DNA: TGCAGTGCTAGTAACTGGCAGGGGTTGGATGAGCAGTTCTTC. Protein product: CSASNWQGLDEQFF.

This clone was seen a handful of times. The rearrangement joins TRBV7-3 to TRBJ1-4; no definite D call. The CDR3 contains 12 residues. From germline, CDR1 is SGHTA and CDR2 FQGTGA. The V end lost 5 bases, the J end lost 8 bases, and 9 bases lay between the germline ends. The CDR3 region is CASSQPGEKLFF. DNA of the CDR3: TGTGCCAGCAGCCAACCGGGGGAAAAACTGTTTTTT.

The J gene is TRBJ1-5, the V gene TRBV19; a weak D match, TRBD1 (5 bases). V shed 7 bases and J shed 4 bases, with 14 bases lying between them. This CDR3 is built from 14 residues. Germline-derived CDR1 and CDR2 are LNHDA and SQIVND (reference sequence). Here the CDR3 reads CASTPGRGNQPQHF. CDR3 coding DNA: TGTGCCAGTACCCCAGGGAGGGGAAATCAGCCCCAGCATTTT.

The CDR3 nucleotides read TGTGCCAGTAGTATAGCCACCCTAGCGAGGAGCTCCTACAATGAGCAGTTCTTC. As protein: CASSIATLARSSYNEQFF. The chain carries TRBV19 and TRBJ2-1, with TRBD2 as a possible D gene (6 bases). V lost 1 base and J 0 bases, leaving 16 bases between the germline ends. The CDR3 length is 18 residues. Germline CDR1 and CDR2: LNHDA and SQIVND (reference sequence).

The rearrangement joins TRBV19 to TRBJ2-3; TRBD2 aligns across 11 bases. The V gene's germline CDR1 is LNHDA and CDR2 SQIVND (reference sequence). Trimming removed 2 bases from V and 3 bases from J; junction bases left unmatched: 1. This CDR3 is built from 15 residues. CDR3 DNA sequence: TGTGCCAGTAGTATAAGGACTAGCGGGACAGATACGCAGTATTTT. Translated, it gives CASSIRTSGTDTQYF.

The chain uses TRBV5-1 and TRBJ2-7; a weak D match, TRBD2 (5 bases). This CDR3 has 15 amino acids. Germline V CDR1 and CDR2: SGHRS, YFSETQ. Trimming shortened V by 0 bases and J by 6 bases, and 16 bases separated the two germline ends. CDR3 coding DNA: TGCGCCAGCAGCTTGGAGTTAGCACTAGGGCGCGAGCAGTACTTC. Translated, it gives CASSLELALGREQYF. The whole variable domain, remainder taken from reference TRBV5-1 and TRBJ2-7, is KAGVTQTPRYLIKTRGQQVTLSCSPISGHRSVSWYQQTPGQGLQFLFEYFSETQRNKGNFPGRFSGRQFSNSRSEMNVSTLELGDSALYLCASSLELALGREQYFGPGTRLTVT.

V is TRBV5-1 and J is TRBJ2-1, with TRBD2 matching over 11 bases. This CDR3 is built from 17 residues. V shed 0 bases, J shed 8 bases, and the junction held 10 bases outside the gene matches. In germline, CDR1 is SGHRS, CDR2 YFSETQ. The chain's CDR3 is CASSLVGSGRARYEQFF. The CDR3 region has the DNA TGCGCCAGCAGCTTGGTGGGTAGCGGGAGGGCCCGCTATGAGCAGTTCTTC. The full variable domain, with the rest looked up from reference TRBV5-1 and TRBJ2-1, is KAGVTQTPRYLIKTRGQQVTLSCSPISGHRSVSWYQQTPGQGLQFLFEYFSETQRNKGNFPGRFSGRQFSNSRSEMNVSTLELGDSALYLCASSLVGSGRARYEQFFGPGTRLTVL.

The CDR3 DNA reads as TGCGCCAGCGCTGCACTGGGGGACACTAACACCGGGGAGCTGTTTTTT. This codes for CASAALGDTNTGELFF. The rearrangement uses TRBV5-1 and TRBJ2-2; possible D gene TRBD1, 6 bases. The CDR3 is 16 amino acids. The germline CDR1 and CDR2 sequences are SGHRS and YFSETQ. Trimming took 7 bases from V and 2 from J, leaving 18 bases between them. The full variable domain, completed using reference TRBV5-1 and TRBJ2-2, is KAGVTQTPRYLIKTRGQQVTLSCSPISGHRSVSWYQQTPGQGLQFLFEYFSETQRNKGNFPGRFSGRQFSNSRSEMNVSTLELGDSALYLCASAALGDTNTGELFFGEGSRLTVL.